This TCR beta chain was recorded in a study of glioma-infiltrating T cells after dendritic cell vaccination. The CDR3 is 17 amino acids. Germline V gene data show CDR1 as MNHEY and CDR2 as SMNVEV (reference sequence). The trim removed 5 bases at V and 0 bases at J, leaving 9 bases unmatched. Broader study findings: Higher pretreatment TIL content predicted longer progression-free time and survival.

Comment on this clone: Its antigen is unidentified.

Sequencing used immunoSEQ multiplex PCR; TCRdb keeps in-frame clones, though not all of them. The sample records roughly 51,000 clones, less than 90% being singletons. The specimen was blood, collected before dendritic cell vaccination. The TCR comes from a human donor with glioblastoma. The V and J genes are TRBV27 and TRBJ1-5, with 8 positions matching TRBD1. In DNA form, the CDR3 reads TGTGCCAGCAGTCCAAAGACAGGGGCATTTAGCAATCAGCCCCAGCATTTT. It specifies CASSPKTGAFSNQPQHF.